The 8 T cell receptor beta chains given below trace back to one sample, sequenced in a study of T cells in Graves' hyperthyroidism and ophthalmopathy. RNA transcripts yielded amplified TCR beta CDR3 regions. TCR CDR3 regions were first amplified by RT-PCR with HTBI primers. TCRdb re-derived calls from the multiplex PCR reads in MiXCR, one entry per CDR3 protein. The repertoire holds about half a million distinct CDR3 sequences, with roughly 15% as singletons. Sequences were obtained from blood. These receptors were collected from a woman in her 30s with Graves' ophthalmopathy.

The sample holds many counts of this clonotype. The V gene is TRBV7-3, the J gene TRBJ2-1; the match to TRBD2 covers 10 bases. Looked up from germline, CDR1 is SGHTA and CDR2 is FQGTGA. CDR3 size: 16 residues. Trimming took 1 base from V and 8 from J; bases not matched to a gene: 8. The CDR3 DNA sequence: TGTGCCAGCAGCTTAAGCGTCGGTCTAGCGGGAGATGAGCAGTTCTTC. Encoded protein: CASSLSVGLAGDEQFF. Complete variable domain (other parts from reference TRBV7-3 and TRBJ2-1): GAGVSQTPSNKVTEKGKYVELRCDPISGHTALYWYRQSLGQGPEFLIYFQGTGAADDSGLPNDRFFAVRPEGSVSTLKIQRTERGDSAVYLCASSLSVGLAGDEQFFGPGTRLTVL.

For this clonotype: A single base separates this from a much larger clone, so it may be a read error. This chain uses TRBV28 with TRBJ2-1; 9 nucleotides align to TRBD1. Trimming took 8 bases from V and 0 from J; bases not matched to a gene: 8. Germline loops: CDR1 MDHEN, CDR2 SYDVKM. The CDR3 is 16 residues long. CDR3: CASGGTGHVSYNEQFF. The DNA for the CDR3 is TGTGCCAGCGGTGGGACAGGGCATGTCTCCTACAATGAGCAGTTCTTC.

This clonotype was found many times. This chain joins TRBV5-1 and TRBJ2-1; TRBD1 aligns across 11 bases. There are 16 residues in the CDR3. Per the germline V gene, CDR1 is SGHRS and CDR2 is YFSETQ. After removal of 1 base from V and 2 bases from J, the junction contained 2 bases not matched to a gene. The CDR3 DNA reads TGCGCCAGCAGCTTGAGGACAGGGGGCCCCTACAATGAGCAGTTCTTC. Amino acid sequence: CASSLRTGGPYNEQFF.

This clonotype was recorded many times. V usage is TRBV13 and J usage is TRBJ2-3; 10 nucleotides align to TRBD2. Looked up from germline, CDR1 is PRHDT and CDR2 is FYEKMQ (reference sequence). The CDR3 runs 17 residues. Trimming cost V 5 bases and J 2 bases; bases outside gene matches: 10. The CDR3 DNA reads TGTGCCAGCAGCACCTCCCCCCTAGCGGGAGACACAGATACGCAGTATTTT. Residues: CASSTSPLAGDTDTQYF.

This clonotype has at least ten counts. The rearrangement links TRBV30 to TRBJ1-1; D is ambiguous. The CDR3 is 14 residues long. Germline V gene sequence: CDR1 GTSNPN, CDR2 SVGIG (reference sequence). V gave up 5 bases and J gave up 1 base, with 14 bases separating them. CDR3 DNA sequence: TGTGCCTGGGAGGTGTCGACGGCGAACACTGAAGCTTTCTTT. Protein sequence: CAWEVSTANTEAFF.

This clonotype was counted ten times or more. The chain is built from TRBV28 and TRBJ2-3; D gene uncertain. Germline V gene lookup returns CDR1 MDHEN and CDR2 SYDVKM. The CDR3 runs 15 residues. V gave up 3 bases and J gave up 6 bases, with 16 bases separating them. Here the CDR3 reads CASSLSQEQSDTQYF. CDR3 DNA: TGTGCCAGCAGTTTGAGCCAGGAGCAATCCGATACGCAGTATTTT.

The sample holds many counts of this clonotype. The rearrangement links TRBV7-2 to TRBJ2-1; a possible D gene is TRBD2 (7 bases). Germline CDR1 is SGHTA and CDR2 is FQGNSA. Trimming left V 3 bases short and J 10 bases short, with 13 bases between. The CDR3 spans 13 residues. This chain's CDR3 is CASSFTSDREQFF. Written as DNA, the CDR3 is TGTGCCAGCAGCTTCACTAGCGACAGGGAGCAGTTCTTC.

This clonotype was seen many times. The chain links TRBV20-1 to TRBJ2-3; D may be TRBD1 (6 bases). Between the trimmed V and J ends, which lost 5 bases and 2 bases, there was a span of 17 bases. This CDR3 is built from 15 residues. Germline V gene sequence: CDR1 DFQATT, CDR2 SNEGSKA (reference sequence). CDR3 sequence: CSAQALGANTDTQYF. In DNA form, the CDR3 reads TGCAGTGCTCAAGCCCTGGGGGCGAACACAGATACGCAGTATTTT.